These 21 T cell receptor beta chains were sequenced from one sample in a study of OX40 agonist ivuxolimab in advanced cancers. TCRdb's table, derived via immunoSEQ multiplex PCR, lists solely in-frame clones and lacks some. The top ten hold roughly 0.9% of the sample, which has more than 50,000 clones, around 85% seen once. The sequenced sample was CD4+ or CD8+ T cells sorted from blood, obtained in a trial of the OX40 agonist ivuxolimab. These receptors were taken from an adult with an advanced solid tumor such as melanoma, head and neck, liver or kidney cancer.

V and J are TRBV5-4 and TRBJ2-7, with 7 bases identical to TRBD1. This CDR3 has 15 residues. Germline-derived CDR1 and CDR2 are SGHNT and YYREEE (reference sequence). V gave up 4 bases and J gave up 3 bases; unmatched junction bases: 10. In nucleotides, the CDR3 is TGTGCCAGCAGCCCCGCATCGACAGGGAGCTACGAGCAGTACTTC. As protein: CASSPASTGSYEQYF.

J is TRBJ2-1 and V is TRBV6-4, with D perhaps TRBD1 (6 bases). V was pared by 3 bases and J by 6 bases, with 15 bases between. The CDR3 runs 15 residues. Germline V CDR1 and CDR2: MRHNA, SNTAGT. This chain's CDR3 is CASSETGQGFNEQFF. The CDR3 DNA reads as TGTGCCAGCAGTGAGACGGGACAAGGCTTCAATGAGCAGTTCTTC.

The rearrangement uses TRBV6-1 and TRBJ1-4; a weak D match, TRBD1 (6 bases). V gave up 8 bases and J gave up 1 base, with 14 bases separating them. The V gene's germline CDR1 is MNHNS and CDR2 SASEGT. This CDR3 is built from 15 residues. The CDR3 reads CASCKSRGTNEKLFF. CDR3 coding DNA: TGTGCCAGCTGCAAGAGCAGGGGAACTAATGAAAAACTGTTTTTT.

In this sample, this clone turned up once. The chain links TRBV6-5 to TRBJ2-7; 10 bases agree with TRBD1. V trimming: 6 bases; J trimming: 4 bases; junction bases outside the gene matches: 6. The length of the CDR3 is 14 residues. Germline CDR1 and CDR2: MNHEY and SVGAGI. CDR3 sequence reads: CASRPTGGRYEQYF. The CDR3, as DNA: TGTGCCAGCAGGCCGACAGGGGGCAGATACGAGCAGTACTTC.

This clone showed up just once. The J gene is TRBJ2-1, the V gene TRBV9, with TRBD2 matching over 9 bases. Per the germline V gene, CDR1 is SGDLS and CDR2 is YYNGEE. The CDR3 is 16 residues long. V gave up 0 bases and J gave up 7 bases; unmatched junction bases: 8. Here the CDR3 reads CASSVGAGGPRNEQFF. CDR3 DNA sequence: TGTGCCAGCAGCGTAGGTGCGGGGGGGCCGCGGAATGAGCAGTTCTTC.

The chain links TRBV5-1 to TRBJ1-1, with D possibly TRBD1 on 6 matching bases. The CDR3 loop spans 16 amino acids. Germline V gene lookup returns CDR1 SGHRS and CDR2 YFSETQ. Between the trimmed V and J ends, which lost 2 bases and 1 base, there was a span of 15 bases. The CDR3 region has the DNA TGCGCCAGCAGCTTACCGGGACATACGGAGAACACTGAAGCTTTCTTT. Residues: CASSLPGHTENTEAFF. The full variable domain, with the rest looked up from reference TRBV5-1 and TRBJ1-1, is KAGVTQTPRYLIKTRGQQVTLSCSPISGHRSVSWYQQTPGQGLQFLFEYFSETQRNKGNFPGRFSGRQFSNSRSEMNVSTLELGDSALYLCASSLPGHTENTEAFFGQGTRLTVV.

V gene TRBV5-5 combines with J gene TRBJ1-1; TRBD1 agrees at 9 bases. The V gene's germline CDR1 is SGHKS and CDR2 YYEKEE (reference sequence). The CDR3 is made up of 16 amino acids. J lost 1 base, V lost 4 bases, and 8 bases had no gene match. The CDR3 nucleotides read TGTGCCAGCAGCCCCTGGACAGGGGATACGAACACTGAAGCTTTCTTT. Its translation is CASSPWTGDTNTEAFF.

V is TRBV5-1 and J is TRBJ1-5; 10 nucleotides agree with TRBD1. The V and J ends lost 3 bases and 2 bases, in that order; junction bases with no gene match: 2. The CDR3 consists of 15 residues. Germline V gene lookup returns CDR1 SGHRS and CDR2 YFSETQ. The CDR3 spells CASSSGQGGNQPQHF. DNA of the CDR3: TGCGCCAGCAGCTCCGGACAGGGGGGCAATCAGCCCCAGCATTTT.

The genes are TRBV6-5 and TRBJ2-1, with unresolved D. The V gene's germline CDR1 is MNHEY and CDR2 SVGAGI. This CDR3 is 10 amino acids long. V dropped 2 bases and J dropped 13 bases, with 6 bases sitting between them. CDR3 coding DNA: TGTGCCAGCAGTTACCGAGTCCAGTTCTTC. Residues: CASSYRVQFF.

CDR3 coding DNA: TGTGCCATCAGGGACGGGTCGGGTAATGAAAAACTGTTTTTT. Protein: CAIRDGSGNEKLFF. The chain recombines TRBV10-3 with TRBJ1-4; D gene ambiguous. CDR1 and CDR2 (germline): ENHRY, SYGVKD. Trimming took 6 bases from V and 4 from J, leaving 12 bases between them. This CDR3 region has 14 residues.

In this sample, this clone turned up a few times. This chain links TRBV19 with TRBJ1-5; 7 bases map to TRBD1. The CDR3 consists of 14 residues. From germline, CDR1 is LNHDA and CDR2 SQIVND (reference sequence). J gave up 4 bases and V 4 bases, and 4 bases lay outside the gene matches. CDR3 loop: CASSTTGENQPQHF. CDR3 nucleotides: TGTGCCAGTAGTACAACAGGGGAAAATCAGCCCCAGCATTTT.

V gene TRBV14 combines with J gene TRBJ2-2, with D possibly called TRBD1 or TRBD2 (5 bases each). The CDR3 sequence is 16 residues long. The germline V gene encodes CDR1 SGHDN and CDR2 FVKESK. V lost 3 bases and J lost 2, with 13 bases in between. In nucleotides, the CDR3 is TGTGCCAGCAGCCAGGGGACGCCGGCCAACACCGGGGAGCTGTTTTTT. Encoded protein: CASSQGTPANTGELFF.

Comment on this clone: This sample also contains other DNA sequences that code for the same CDR3. The chain links TRBV7-8 to TRBJ2-6; D is possibly TRBD2 (6 bases). V was trimmed by 5 bases and J by 3 bases, leaving 26 bases between them. CDR3 length equals 20 residues. Germline assignment: CDR1 SGHVS and CDR2 FQNEAQ. The CDR3 DNA reads as TGTGCCAGCAGCCCGCTCGGGGCGGGGCTAGGCCGGTATGGGGCCAACGTCCTGACTTTC. Translation: CASSPLGAGLGRYGANVLTF.

The rearrangement uses TRBV6-1 and TRBJ2-1; D assignment may be TRBD1 or TRBD2 (6 bases each). The CDR3 has 15 residues. Looked up from germline, CDR1 is MNHNS and CDR2 is SASEGT. Trimming took 5 bases from V and 0 from J, leaving 11 bases between them. The CDR3 DNA is TGTGCCAGCAGTACACAGGGACTCTCCTACAATGAGCAGTTCTTC. As protein: CASSTQGLSYNEQFF.

As for this clone: This sample includes further DNA sequences coding for the same CDR3. The genes are TRBV6-5 and TRBJ1-1; D is possibly TRBD1 (5 bases). The V end was cut by 2 bases, the J end by 14 bases, with 15 bases between. Germline V gives CDR1 MNHEY, CDR2 SVGAGI. The CDR3 runs 12 residues. CDR3 sequence reads: CASSYGGNRAFF. The DNA of the CDR3 is TGTGCCAGCAGTTACGGGGGGAATCGAGCCTTCTTT.

This chain uses TRBV7-8 with TRBJ1-1; possible D gene TRBD1, 6 bases. CDR3 length: 13 amino acids. Germline loops: CDR1 SGHVS, CDR2 FQNEAQ. The V end was cut by 1 base, the J end by 4 bases, with 7 bases between. The chain's CDR3 is CASSLGTVTEAFF. In DNA, the CDR3 is TGTGCCAGCAGCTTAGGGACAGTCACTGAAGCTTTCTTT.

This chain links TRBV9 with TRBJ2-2; D is undetermined. Trimming cost V 0 bases and J 5 bases, with 5 bases left between them. CDR1 is SGDLS, CDR2 YYNGEE, per germline. The CDR3 length is 13 residues. The CDR3 loop is CASSVGLTGELFF. Written as DNA, the CDR3 is TGTGCCAGCAGCGTAGGTCTTACCGGGGAGCTGTTTTTT.

The V call is TRBV10-3, the J call TRBJ2-1; TRBD2 is a possible D gene (6 bases). Looked up from germline, CDR1 is ENHRY and CDR2 is SYGVKD. This CDR3 has 16 residues. V lost 0 bases, J lost 2 bases, and 11 bases lay in between. CDR3 protein: CAISESRGEAYNEQFF. The CDR3 region has the DNA TGTGCCATCAGTGAGTCGAGAGGGGAGGCCTACAATGAGCAGTTCTTC.

The genes are TRBV6-5 and TRBJ2-7; D possibly corresponds to TRBD1 (6 bases). This CDR3 has 14 residues. Per the germline V gene, CDR1 is MNHEY and CDR2 is SVGAGI. V lost 5 bases and J 7 bases, leaving 18 bases between the germline ends. As DNA, the CDR3 is TGTGCCAGCAGTCCTAGGACAGAATCAAAGGAGCAGTACTTC. This sequence encodes CASSPRTESKEQYF.

V and J are TRBV7-2 and TRBJ2-1, with D perhaps assigned TRBD1 or TRBD2 (5 bases each). The V end lost 5 bases, the J end lost 4 bases, and 15 bases lay between the germline ends. The CDR3 consists of 15 residues. Germline assignment: CDR1 SGHTA and CDR2 FQGNSA. The CDR3: CASSIKGRPYNEQFF. The CDR3 bases are TGTGCCAGCAGCATCAAGGGACGGCCATACAATGAGCAGTTCTTC.

The CDR3 loop reads CASSLAIYEQYF. CDR3 bases: TGTGCCAGCAGCTTAGCTATCTACGAGCAGTACTTC. The rearrangement joins TRBV7-2 to TRBJ2-7, with D unresolved. The CDR3 sequence is 12 residues long. With 0 bases removed from V and 3 bases from J, the gap between germline ends came to 3 bases. CDR1 is SGHTA and CDR2 is FQGNSA in the germline V gene.